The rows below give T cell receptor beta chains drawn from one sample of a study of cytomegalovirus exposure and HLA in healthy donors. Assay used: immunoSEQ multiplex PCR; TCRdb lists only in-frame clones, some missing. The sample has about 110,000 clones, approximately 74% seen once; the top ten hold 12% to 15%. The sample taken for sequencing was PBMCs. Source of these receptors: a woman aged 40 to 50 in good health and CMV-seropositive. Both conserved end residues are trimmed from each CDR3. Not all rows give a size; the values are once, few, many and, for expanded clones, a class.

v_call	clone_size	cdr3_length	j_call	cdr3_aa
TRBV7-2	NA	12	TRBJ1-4	ASSLEGDSEKLF
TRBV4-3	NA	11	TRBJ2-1	ASSSQVYNEQF
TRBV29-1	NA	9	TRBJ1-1	SVATEIGAF
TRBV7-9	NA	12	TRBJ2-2	ASSGTGYTGELF
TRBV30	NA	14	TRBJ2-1	AWKQGPAGLAGEQF
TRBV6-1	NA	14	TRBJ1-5	ASSEPTGFSNQPQH
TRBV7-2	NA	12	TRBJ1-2	ASSPETGSYGYT
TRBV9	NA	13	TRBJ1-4	ASSGTGNLNEKLF
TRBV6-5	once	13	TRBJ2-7	ASSYSAGFRYEQY
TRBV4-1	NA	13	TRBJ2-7	ASTSNTQGVWEQY
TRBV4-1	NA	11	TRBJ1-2	ASSQVRDYGYT
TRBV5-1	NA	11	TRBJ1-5	ASSPFGDQPQH
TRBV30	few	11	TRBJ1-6	AWTGTENSPLH
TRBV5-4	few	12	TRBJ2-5	ASSLAAGQETQY
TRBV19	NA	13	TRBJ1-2	ASSIQSQEPYGYT
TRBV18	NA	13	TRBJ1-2	ASSASGSLNYGYT
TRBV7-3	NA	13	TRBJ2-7	ARLFGTVSSYEQY
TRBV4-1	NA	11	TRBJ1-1	ASSPGQNTEAF
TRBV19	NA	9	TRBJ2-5	ASRSGETQY
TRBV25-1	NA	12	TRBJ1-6	ASAPLQGNSPLH
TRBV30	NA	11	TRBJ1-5	AWSIGADQPQH
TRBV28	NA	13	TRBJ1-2	ASSLGSRHNYGYT
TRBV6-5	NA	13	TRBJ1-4	ASSPRGGRNEKLF
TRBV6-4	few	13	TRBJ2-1	ASSEEQGGYNEQF
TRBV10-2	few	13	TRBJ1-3	ASGRGQGSGNTIY
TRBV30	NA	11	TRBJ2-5	AWSVGLTGTQY
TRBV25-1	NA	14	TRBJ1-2	ASSEGGTGGLRGYT
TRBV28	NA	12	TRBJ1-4	ASCLGGTNEKLF
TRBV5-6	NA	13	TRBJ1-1	ASSSTGTGDTEAF
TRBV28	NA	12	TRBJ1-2	ASQSGTWEGGYT
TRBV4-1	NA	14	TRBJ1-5	ASSQEDSHSNQPQH
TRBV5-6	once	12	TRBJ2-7	ASSWQGEVYEQY
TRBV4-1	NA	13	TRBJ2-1	ASSHLGLAGGQQF
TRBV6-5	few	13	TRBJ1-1	ATRGVDHRGTEAF
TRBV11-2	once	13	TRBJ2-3	ASRHTSGGLDTQY
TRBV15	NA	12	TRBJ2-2	ATSRDRVGGELF
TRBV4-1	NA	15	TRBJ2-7	ASSQGTGLLASYEQY
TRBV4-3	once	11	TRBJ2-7	ASSQDRIREQY
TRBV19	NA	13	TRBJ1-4	ASSPEGFANEKLF
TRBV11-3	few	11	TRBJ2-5	ASSPPSGGTQY
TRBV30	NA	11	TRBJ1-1	AWNRGWDTEAF
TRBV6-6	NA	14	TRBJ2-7	ASSYSRGQSGREQY
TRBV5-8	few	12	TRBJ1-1	ASSYRVGNTEAF
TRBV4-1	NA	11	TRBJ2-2	ASSQDTSGELF
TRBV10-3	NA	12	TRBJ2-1	AISGDNSYNEQF
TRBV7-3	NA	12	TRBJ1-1	ASSPQGGLTEAF